The present T cell receptor (beta chain) was sequenced within a study of blood T cell repertoires in COVID-19. Across the whole study: Some COVID-19 samples were acute and others convalescent; all came from the United States, Italy and Spain.

This CDR3 comprises 13 residues. Germline CDR1 LNHDA, CDR2 SQIVND (reference sequence). The V gene lost 5 bases and the J gene lost 1 base, with 8 bases spanning the gap. Some clones are missing from TCRdb's copy, which holds only in-frame ones; the method was immunoSEQ multiplex PCR. The table has around 300,000 clones, 70% to 90% seen once. This TCR was recovered from a woman aged 40 to 50 with acute or convalescent COVID-19. Sequenced sample: peripheral blood. This chain links TRBV19 with TRBJ1-1; no clear D. The CDR3 DNA follows: TGTGCCAGTAGTCGGTCAGGGAACACTGAAGCTTTCTTT. Protein product: CASSRSGNTEAFF.